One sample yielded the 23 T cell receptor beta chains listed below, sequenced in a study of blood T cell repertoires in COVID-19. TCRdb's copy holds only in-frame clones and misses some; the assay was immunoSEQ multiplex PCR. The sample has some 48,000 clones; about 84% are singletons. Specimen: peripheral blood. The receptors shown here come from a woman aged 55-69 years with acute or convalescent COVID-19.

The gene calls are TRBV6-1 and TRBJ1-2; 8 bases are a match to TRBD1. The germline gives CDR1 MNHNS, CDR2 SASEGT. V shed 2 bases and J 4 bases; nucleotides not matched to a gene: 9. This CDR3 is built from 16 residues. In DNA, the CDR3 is TGTGCCAGCAGTGAAATAGGGCAGGGGGCCCTCTATGGCTACACCTTC. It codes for CASSEIGQGALYGYTF.

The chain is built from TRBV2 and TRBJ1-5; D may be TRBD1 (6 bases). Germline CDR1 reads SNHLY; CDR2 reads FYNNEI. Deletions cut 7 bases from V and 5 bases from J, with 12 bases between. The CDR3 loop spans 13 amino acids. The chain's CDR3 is CASTRQGHQPQHF. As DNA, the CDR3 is TGTGCCAGCACTCGTCAGGGGCATCAGCCCCAGCATTTT.

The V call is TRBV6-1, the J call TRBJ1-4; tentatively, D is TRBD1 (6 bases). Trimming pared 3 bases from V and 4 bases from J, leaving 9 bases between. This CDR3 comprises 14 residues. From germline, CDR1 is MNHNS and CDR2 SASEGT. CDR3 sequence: CASSDRQVNEKLFF. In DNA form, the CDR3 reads TGTGCCAGCAGTGATAGACAGGTTAATGAAAAACTGTTTTTT.

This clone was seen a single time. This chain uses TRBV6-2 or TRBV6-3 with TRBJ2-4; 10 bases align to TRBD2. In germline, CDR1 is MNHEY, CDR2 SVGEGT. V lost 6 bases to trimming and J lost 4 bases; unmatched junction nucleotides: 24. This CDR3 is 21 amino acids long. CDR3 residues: CASSLTRPGSSGRAEKNIQYF. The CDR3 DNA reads TGTGCCAGCAGCCTTACTCGGCCGGGGTCTAGCGGGAGAGCAGAAAAAAACATTCAGTACTTC.

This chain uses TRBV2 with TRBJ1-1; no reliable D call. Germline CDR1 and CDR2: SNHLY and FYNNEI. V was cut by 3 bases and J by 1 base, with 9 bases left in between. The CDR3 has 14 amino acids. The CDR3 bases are TGTGCCAGCAGTGATACAGACCCGAACACTGAAGCTTTCTTT. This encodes CASSDTDPNTEAFF. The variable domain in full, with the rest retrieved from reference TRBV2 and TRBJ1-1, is EPEVTQTPSHQVTQMGQEVILRCVPISNHLYFYWYRQILGQKVEFLVSFYNNEISEKSEIFDDQFSVERPDGSNFTLKIRSTKLEDSAMYFCASSDTDPNTEAFFGQGTRLTVV.

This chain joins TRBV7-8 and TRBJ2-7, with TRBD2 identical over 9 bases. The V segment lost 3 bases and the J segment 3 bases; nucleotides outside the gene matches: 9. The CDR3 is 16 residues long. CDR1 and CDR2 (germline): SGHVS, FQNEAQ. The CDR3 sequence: CASSLPRGRGGYEQYF. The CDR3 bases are TGTGCCAGCAGCTTGCCACGAGGGCGGGGGGGCTACGAGCAGTACTTC.

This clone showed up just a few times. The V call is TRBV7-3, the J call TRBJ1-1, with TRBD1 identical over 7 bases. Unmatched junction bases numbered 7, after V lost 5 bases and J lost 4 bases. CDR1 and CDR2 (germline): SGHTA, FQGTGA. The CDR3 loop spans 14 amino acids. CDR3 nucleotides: TGTGCCAGCAGCGCCTACAGGGGAGGCACTGAAGCTTTCTTT. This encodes CASSAYRGGTEAFF. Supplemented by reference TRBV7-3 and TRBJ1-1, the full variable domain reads GAGVSQTPSNKVTEKGKYVELRCDPISGHTALYWYRQSLGQGPEFLIYFQGTGAADDSGLPNDRFFAVRPEGSVSTLKIQRTERGDSAVYLCASSAYRGGTEAFFGQGTRLTVV.

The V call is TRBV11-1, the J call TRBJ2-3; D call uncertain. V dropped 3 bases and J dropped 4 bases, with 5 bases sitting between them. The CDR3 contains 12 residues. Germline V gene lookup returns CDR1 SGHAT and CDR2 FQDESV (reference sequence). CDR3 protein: CASSFAADTQYF. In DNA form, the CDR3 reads TGTGCCAGCAGCTTCGCGGCAGATACGCAGTATTTT.

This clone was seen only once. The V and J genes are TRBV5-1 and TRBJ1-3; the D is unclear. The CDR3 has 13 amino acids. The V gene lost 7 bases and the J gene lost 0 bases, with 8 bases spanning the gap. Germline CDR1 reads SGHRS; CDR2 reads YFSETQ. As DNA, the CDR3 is TGCGCCAGCTCTGAGAACTCTGGAAACACCATATATTTT. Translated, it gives CASSENSGNTIYF.

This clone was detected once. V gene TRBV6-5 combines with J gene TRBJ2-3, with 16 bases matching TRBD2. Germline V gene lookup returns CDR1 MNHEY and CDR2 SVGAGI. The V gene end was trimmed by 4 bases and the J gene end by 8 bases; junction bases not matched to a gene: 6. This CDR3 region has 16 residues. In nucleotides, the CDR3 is TGTGCCAGCAGTTCCGGGACTAGCGGGGGGGAGGGTACGCAGTATTTT. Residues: CASSSGTSGGEGTQYF.

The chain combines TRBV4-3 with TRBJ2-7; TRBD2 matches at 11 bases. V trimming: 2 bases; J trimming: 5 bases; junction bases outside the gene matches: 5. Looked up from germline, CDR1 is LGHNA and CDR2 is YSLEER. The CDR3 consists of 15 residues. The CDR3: CASSQILAGAHEQYF. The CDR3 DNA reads TGCGCCAGCAGCCAAATACTAGCGGGAGCCCACGAGCAGTACTTC.

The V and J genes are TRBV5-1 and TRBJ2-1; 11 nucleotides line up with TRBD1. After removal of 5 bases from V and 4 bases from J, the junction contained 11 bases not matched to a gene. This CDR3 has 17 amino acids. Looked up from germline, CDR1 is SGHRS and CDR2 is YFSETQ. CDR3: CASRTGTGGNQYNEQFF. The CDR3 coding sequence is TGCGCCAGCAGGACCGGGACAGGGGGAAATCAATACAATGAGCAGTTCTTC.

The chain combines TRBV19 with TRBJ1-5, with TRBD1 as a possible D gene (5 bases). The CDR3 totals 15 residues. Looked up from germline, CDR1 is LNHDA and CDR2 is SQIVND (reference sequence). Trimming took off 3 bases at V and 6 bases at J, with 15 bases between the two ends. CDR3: CASSITPRVGQPQHF. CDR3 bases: TGTGCCAGTAGTATTACCCCCAGGGTAGGTCAGCCCCAGCATTTT.

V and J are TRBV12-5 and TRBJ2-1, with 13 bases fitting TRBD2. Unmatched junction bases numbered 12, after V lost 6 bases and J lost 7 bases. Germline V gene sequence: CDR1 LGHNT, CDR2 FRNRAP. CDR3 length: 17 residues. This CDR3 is CASGTSGTSGTKNEQFF. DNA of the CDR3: TGTGCTAGTGGCACCTCCGGGACTAGCGGGACTAAGAATGAGCAGTTCTTC.

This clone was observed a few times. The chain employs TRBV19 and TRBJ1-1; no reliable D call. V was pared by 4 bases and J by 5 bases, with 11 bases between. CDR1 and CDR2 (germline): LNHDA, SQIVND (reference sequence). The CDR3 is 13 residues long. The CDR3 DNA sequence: TGTGCCAGTAGTAAGAGAGGGATGACTGAAGCTTTCTTT. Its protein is CASSKRGMTEAFF.

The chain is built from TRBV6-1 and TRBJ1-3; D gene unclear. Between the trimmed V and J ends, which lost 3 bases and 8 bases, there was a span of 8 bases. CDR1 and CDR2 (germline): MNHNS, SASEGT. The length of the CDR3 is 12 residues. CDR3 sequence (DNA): TGTGCCAGCAGTGAGGCAGGCGACACCATATATTTT. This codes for CASSEAGDTIYF.

The CDR3: CASSIDHSREQFF. The CDR3 nucleotides are TGTGCCAGTAGTATAGATCACTCGAGGGAGCAGTTCTTC. The rearrangement joins TRBV19 to TRBJ2-1; D remains unclear. The CDR3 runs to 13 residues. Germline CDR1 reads LNHDA; CDR2 reads SQIVND (reference sequence). V was cut by 0 bases and J by 10 bases, with 10 bases left in between.

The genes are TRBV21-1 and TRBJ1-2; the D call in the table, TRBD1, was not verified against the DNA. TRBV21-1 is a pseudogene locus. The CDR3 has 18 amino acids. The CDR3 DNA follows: TGTGCCAGCAGCCTCCTGAGCCGGAACAGGGGTCAGGACTATGGCTACACCTTC. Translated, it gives CASSLLSRNRGQDYGYTF.

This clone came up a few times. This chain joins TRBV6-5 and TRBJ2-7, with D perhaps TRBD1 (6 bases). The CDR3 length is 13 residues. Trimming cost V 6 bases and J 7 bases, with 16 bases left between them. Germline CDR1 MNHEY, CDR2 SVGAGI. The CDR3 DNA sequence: TGTGCCAGCAGCCTCCGCGGACAGACGGAGCAGTACTTC. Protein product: CASSLRGQTEQYF.

CDR3 nucleotide sequence: TGTGCCAGTAGTATTACAGTGGATTCAGGGTTGCAGTTCTTC. Encoded protein: CASSITVDSGLQFF. The chain recombines TRBV19 with TRBJ2-1; a weak D match, TRBD1 (5 bases). Trimming removed 3 bases at V and 12 bases at J, with 18 bases between. Germline CDR1 and CDR2: LNHDA and SQIVND (reference sequence). The CDR3 is 14 residues long.

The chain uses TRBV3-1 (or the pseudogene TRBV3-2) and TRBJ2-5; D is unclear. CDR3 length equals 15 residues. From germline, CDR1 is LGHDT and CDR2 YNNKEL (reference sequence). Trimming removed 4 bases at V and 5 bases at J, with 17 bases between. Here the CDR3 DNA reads TGTGCCAGCAGCCCCACACCACCTGGTTTGGAGACCCAGTACTTC. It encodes CASSPTPPGLETQYF.

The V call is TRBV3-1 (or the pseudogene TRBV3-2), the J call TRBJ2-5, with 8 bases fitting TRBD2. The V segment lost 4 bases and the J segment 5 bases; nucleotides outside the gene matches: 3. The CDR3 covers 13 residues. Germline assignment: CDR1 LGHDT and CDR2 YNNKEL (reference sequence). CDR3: CASSPGGRETQYF. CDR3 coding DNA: TGTGCCAGCAGCCCGGGGGGGCGGGAGACCCAGTACTTC.

The CDR3 sequence: CASREKTSGYTGELFF. The DNA of the CDR3 is TGTGCCAGTAGGGAAAAAACTAGCGGGTACACCGGGGAGCTGTTTTTT. The rearrangement links TRBV19 to TRBJ2-2, with TRBD2 matching 9 bases. Germline V gene data show CDR1 as LNHDA and CDR2 as SQIVND (reference sequence). This CDR3 has 16 amino acids. Trimming at V came to 6 bases and at J to 3 bases, leaving 8 bases not matched to a gene.